The subject of this entry is one T cell receptor beta chain. 13 Jbeta primers and 60 Vbeta primers were used for the PCR. The protocol was immunoSEQ multiplex PCR, while the TCRdb copy is restricted to in-frame clones and leaves out a portion. Found here are around 180,000 clones, approximately 78% of them singletons; the top ten hold less than 2.5%. The record originates from a study of cytomegalovirus exposure and HLA in healthy donors. This CDR3 is 15 amino acids long. V dropped 0 bases and J dropped 6; count of bases not matched to a gene: 5. Germline assignment: CDR1 SGHRS and CDR2 YFSETQ. This chain connects TRBV5-1 to TRBJ2-2; 7 bases fit TRBD1. The sequenced sample was PBMCs. This sequence was found in a male donor in good health and CMV-seronegative. CDR3 sequence (DNA): TGCGCCAGCAGCTTGGCGACAGGGTCTGCCGGGGAGCTGTTTTTT. This gives the protein CASSLATGSAGELFF.